These 21 T cell receptor beta chains were all obtained from the same sample, sequenced in a study of blood T cell repertoires in COVID-19. This table comes from immunoSEQ multiplex PCR, and its TCRdb copy is limited to in-frame clones, with some not included. The sample records around 65,000 clones, approximately 78% being singletons. Specimen: peripheral blood. Source of these receptors: a human donor in a cohort sampled during active COVID-19.

This chain joins TRBV18 and TRBJ2-1; 7 bases are shared with TRBD1. The CDR3 covers 13 residues. With V trimmed by 6 bases and J by 6 bases, 5 bases remained unmatched. Looked up from germline, CDR1 is KGHSH and CDR2 is LQKENI. The CDR3 spells CASSQNRGNEQFF. Here the CDR3 DNA reads TGTGCCAGCTCTCAAAACAGGGGCAATGAGCAGTTCTTC.

The rearrangement uses TRBV7-9 and TRBJ1-5, with 7 bases that match TRBD1. Trimming took 3 bases from V and 8 from J; bases not matched to a gene: 16. Germline V lookup: CDR1 SEHNR, CDR2 FQNEAQ (reference sequence). The CDR3 has 17 amino acids. DNA for the CDR3: TGTGCCAGCAGCTTGAAGGGGGCGCCCCGCGGTTACAAGCCCCAGCATTTT. Translating gives CASSLKGAPRGYKPQHF.

The chain joins TRBV5-1 to TRBJ1-5; D is possibly TRBD1 (6 bases). The germline V gene encodes CDR1 SGHRS and CDR2 YFSETQ. V was clipped by 4 bases and J by 3 bases, with 11 bases between them. The length of the CDR3 is 14 residues. CDR3 DNA: TGCGCCAGCAGCGTGACAGGTCTCAATCAGCCCCAGCATTTT. It codes for CASSVTGLNQPQHF.

In nucleotides, the CDR3 is TGTGCCAGCAGCGCTCACCCGGGATCAGAAAAACTGTTTTTT. This gives the protein CASSAHPGSEKLFF. The chain recombines TRBV5-5 with TRBJ1-4; D uncertain. V dropped 4 bases and J dropped 8 bases, with 15 bases sitting between them. CDR1 and CDR2 (germline): SGHKS, YYEKEE (reference sequence). This CDR3 is built from 14 residues.

The chain uses TRBV29-1 and TRBJ2-2; TRBD1 aligns across 7 bases. The germline V gene has CDR1 SQVTM and CDR2 ANQGSEA. The CDR3 is made up of 13 amino acids. The CDR3 protein is CNKQDRDTGELFF. As DNA, the CDR3 is TGCAACAAACAAGACAGGGACACCGGGGAGCTGTTTTTT.

This chain links TRBV4-2 with TRBJ2-3, with 9 positions matching TRBD2. Germline V CDR1 and CDR2: LGHNA, YNFKEQ. The CDR3 runs to 17 residues. The V segment lost 0 bases and the J segment 4 bases; nucleotides outside the gene matches: 8. The CDR3 bases are TGTGCCAGCAGCCAAGACACGGGCGGGGGGGCCTCAGATACGCAGTATTTT. It specifies CASSQDTGGGASDTQYF.

The V and J genes are TRBV6-5 and TRBJ1-1, with 7 bases aligning to TRBD1. The CDR3 spans 12 residues. Germline V gene data show CDR1 as MNHEY and CDR2 as SVGAGI. V was pared by 7 bases and J by 6 bases, with 5 bases of the junction left unmatched. CDR3 region: CASNTRGSEAFF. CDR3 nucleotides: TGTGCCAGCAACACCAGGGGGTCTGAAGCTTTCTTT.

The chain links TRBV7-2 to TRBJ1-2; D possibly corresponds to TRBD1 (5 bases). Germline lookup yields CDR1 SGHTA and CDR2 FQGNSA. This CDR3 comprises 13 residues. Trimming removed 5 bases from V and 8 bases from J, with 15 bases in between. Written as DNA, the CDR3 is TGTGCCAGCAGCCCCCGGGGGTATTGGGGCTACACCTTC. This encodes CASSPRGYWGYTF.

The genes are TRBV28 and TRBJ1-5; D is possibly TRBD1 (5 bases). Germline CDR1 and CDR2: MDHEN and SYDVKM. The CDR3 sequence is 18 residues long. V was clipped by 3 bases and J by 0 bases, with 18 bases between them. DNA of the CDR3: TGTGCCAGCAGTTTCCGACGGACGGGGACTTATAGCAATCAGCCCCAGCATTTT. The encoded protein is CASSFRRTGTYSNQPQHF.

This clone has a single count. V and J are TRBV6-5 and TRBJ2-5, with D maybe TRBD1 (6 bases). Trimming took off 6 bases at V and 5 bases at J, with 19 bases between the two ends. Germline V lookup: CDR1 MNHEY, CDR2 SVGAGI. This CDR3 spans 15 amino acids. CDR3 DNA sequence: TGTGCCAGCAGCCAGGGACAAAACCTGGGCGAGACCCAGTACTTC. Protein: CASSQGQNLGETQYF.

The chain has TRBV12-5 and TRBJ2-5; 7 bases agree with TRBD2. CDR3 length equals 12 residues. Germline CDR1 is LGHNT and CDR2 is FRNRAP. V lost 7 bases to trimming and J lost 3 bases; unmatched junction nucleotides: 2. CDR3 protein: CASAAGEETQYF. The CDR3 coding sequence is TGTGCTAGTGCTGCGGGGGAAGAGACCCAGTACTTC.

The rearrangement uses TRBV7-8 and TRBJ2-3, with 12 bases lining up with TRBD2. CDR3 length: 15 residues. Germline CDR1 reads SGHVS; CDR2 reads FQNEAQ. Germline trimming cut 3 bases from V and 14 bases from J; bases unmatched to any gene: 12. In DNA, the CDR3 is TGTGCCAGCAGCTTTAAACTAGCGGGGGGCTTTGATAGGTATTTT. Translation gives CASSFKLAGGFDRYF.

The V and J genes are TRBV7-9 and TRBJ1-2, with 8 bases aligning to TRBD1. The length of the CDR3 is 15 residues. Germline V gives CDR1 SEHNR, CDR2 FQNEAQ (reference sequence). Trimming took 1 base from V and 2 from J; bases not matched to a gene: 3. The CDR3 region is CASSLGQGRNYGYTF. The CDR3 bases are TGTGCCAGCAGCTTAGGACAGGGGCGAAACTATGGCTACACCTTC.

This chain uses TRBV30 with TRBJ2-5; TRBD1 agrees at 7 bases. The CDR3 is made up of 15 amino acids. The V segment lost 0 bases and the J segment 5 bases; nucleotides outside the gene matches: 9. Germline V gives CDR1 GTSNPN, CDR2 SVGIG (reference sequence). The CDR3 reads CAWSVPEGGAETQYF. The CDR3 bases are TGTGCCTGGAGTGTACCCGAAGGGGGCGCGGAGACCCAGTACTTC.

The rearrangement joins TRBV5-6 to TRBJ2-6, with TRBD2 matching over 9 bases. This CDR3 has 16 amino acids. V gave up 4 bases and J gave up 0 bases; unmatched junction bases: 2. Germline V gene lookup returns CDR1 SGHDT and CDR2 YYEEEE. CDR3 in amino acids: CASSRGRASGANVLTF. The CDR3 coding sequence is TGTGCCAGCAGCCGCGGGAGGGCCTCTGGGGCCAACGTCCTGACTTTC.

The gene calls are TRBV5-1 and TRBJ2-3; no clear D. The CDR3 sequence is 14 residues long. The V end lost 0 bases, the J end lost 3 bases, and 8 bases lay between the germline ends. Germline CDR1 SGHRS, CDR2 YFSETQ. The CDR3 nucleotides are TGCGCCAGCAGCTTGGGGCAGAATACAGATACGCAGTATTTT. Translation gives CASSLGQNTDTQYF.

Concerning this clone: The sample carries other DNA sequences with the same CDR3. The chain is built from TRBV7-8 and TRBJ1-2, with D possibly TRBD1 on 5 matching bases. The CDR3 extends over 14 amino acids. Trimming removed 6 bases at V and 2 bases at J, with 13 bases between. The germline V gene encodes CDR1 SGHVS and CDR2 FQNEAQ. In nucleotides, the CDR3 is TGTGCCAGCAGTAGTACCGGGGGAAACTATGGCTACACCTTC. This gives the protein CASSSTGGNYGYTF.

The rearrangement uses TRBV30 and TRBJ1-6; TRBD1 matches at 9 bases. CDR1 GTSNPN and CDR2 SVGIG come from the germline V gene (reference sequence). The CDR3 has 13 residues. The V and J ends lost 4 bases and 10 bases, in that order; junction bases with no gene match: 5. In nucleotides, the CDR3 is TGTGCCTGGACTGGGACAGGGAGGTCACCCCTCCACTTT. Translating gives CAWTGTGRSPLHF.

This clone was detected a few times. The chain employs TRBV28 and TRBJ1-2, with 9 bases lining up with TRBD1. The junction had 4 bases not matched to a gene; V was cut back by 6 bases and J by 5 bases. The CDR3 length is 13 residues. Germline CDR1 and CDR2: MDHEN and SYDVKM. The CDR3 DNA reads as TGTGCCAGCAGGGACAGGGGCCGATATGGCTACACCTTC. This sequence encodes CASRDRGRYGYTF.

The chain couples TRBV4-2 to TRBJ2-2; D is perhaps TRBD1 (5 bases). Trimming left V 4 bases short and J 5 bases short, with 14 bases between. The CDR3 is 15 amino acids. The germline V gene has CDR1 LGHNA and CDR2 YNFKEQ. CDR3 nucleotides: TGTGCCAGCAGCCCGTTCAGGGCTGGGACCGGGGAGCTGTTTTTT. Residues: CASSPFRAGTGELFF.

CDR3 bases: TGTGCCAGCTCACCACAACCACGGGACAGGGAAAAACTGTTTTTT. Residues: CASSPQPRDREKLFF. The rearrangement joins TRBV18 to TRBJ1-4; 8 positions match TRBD1. Trimming took 1 base from V and 8 from J; bases not matched to a gene: 6. CDR1 and CDR2 (germline): KGHSH, LQKENI. The CDR3 covers 15 residues.